This TCR beta chain derives from a study of blood T cell repertoires in COVID-19 (dated by TCRdb to 2019 to 2021). About the investigation overall: Recovered participants in ImmuneRACE Cohort 3 were defined as having two consecutive negative NP/OP PCR tests, clearance from a healthcare professional, or resolution of symptoms. Collaborator samples came from the United States, Italy and Spain and covered acute and convalescent phases of COVID-19. The material from the prospective study consisted of cDNA or gDNA derived from T cells, B-cell-depleted T cells, or PBMCs. Deeply sampled blood TCRbeta repertoires from subjects exposed to, actively infected with, or recovered from COVID-19 were included in the dataset. The repertoires were made available in a free public database intended to serve as a resource for research on the immune response to SARS-CoV-2. The samples were drawn from two sources: the first 160 participants of the ongoing ImmuneRACE study, and 1,254 subjects contributed by 6 global collaborators. Sample metadata almost always included a de-identified subject ID, COVID-19 status, age in years and sex. Where HLA class I and class II types were available, the types were taken from metadata supplied by the sample provider, not from assay-based typing.

The V and J ends are trimmed by 5 bases and 5 bases, leaving 15 bases between them. From its cysteine to its phenylalanine, the CDR3 spans 13 amino acids. Here the CDR3 DNA is all that survives: 39 bases in frame from base 1. CDR1 and CDR2, per the germline V gene, are SQVTM and ANQGSEA. Participants in the prospective study were aged about 18 to 100 years, lived in about two dozen United States geographic areas, and enrolled through a virtual design. Cohort assignment in the prospective study relied on participant-reported clinical history from a screening survey and a study questionnaire. Each participant in the prospective study had whole blood, serum and a nasopharyngeal or oropharyngeal swab collected by mobile phlebotomists. Participants in the prospective study had the option to provide additional blood draws and questionnaires over a roughly two-month period. Before DNA extraction, prospective study blood samples were shipped either frozen or at room temperature.

Results the study describes overall, beyond this receptor: The quantity of clinical and demographic metadata differed by source and by participant and was supplied without curation.

Points on this clone: Its antigen target is currently unknown. Per-base quality was not reported, and no clone a single base away is much larger than it.

TCRbeta CDR3 regions were amplified from genomic DNA by means of the immunoSEQ Assay, a bias-controlled multiplex PCR. The paper's processing steps were these. The number of nucleated cells in each sample was estimated by amplification of reference gene primers within the assay. Sequence reads were collapsed and filtered to measure the absolute abundance of every unique TCRbeta CDR3 rearrangement. For each sample, productive Simpson clonality was calculated by taking the square root of Simpson's diversity index across productive rearrangements. Sourced from immuneACCESS, this table was stored by TCRdb with only in-frame sequences that have V and J called. A share of the clones is absent; for the studies checked, an unresolved V gene accounts for under half, and the remainder has no known explanation. D and trimming were read from the DNA, whereas the V and J calls and clone size are those reported in that table. This sample comprises 200,000 to 250,000 clones, roughly nine tenths of them detected only once. The top ten clonotypes cover 2.5% to 3.5% of the sample.

The material sequenced was PBMCs or T cells enriched from blood (not recorded which). The receptor was isolated from a woman in her 50s in a cohort exposed to, infected with or recovered from COVID-19 (not recorded which). This chain joins TRBV29-1 to TRBJ1-2; the D gene remains uncertain. Read as DNA, the sequence is TGCAGCGTTCAGGCCGCCATAGGATATGGCTACACCTTC. This is translated as CSVQAAIGYGYTF.